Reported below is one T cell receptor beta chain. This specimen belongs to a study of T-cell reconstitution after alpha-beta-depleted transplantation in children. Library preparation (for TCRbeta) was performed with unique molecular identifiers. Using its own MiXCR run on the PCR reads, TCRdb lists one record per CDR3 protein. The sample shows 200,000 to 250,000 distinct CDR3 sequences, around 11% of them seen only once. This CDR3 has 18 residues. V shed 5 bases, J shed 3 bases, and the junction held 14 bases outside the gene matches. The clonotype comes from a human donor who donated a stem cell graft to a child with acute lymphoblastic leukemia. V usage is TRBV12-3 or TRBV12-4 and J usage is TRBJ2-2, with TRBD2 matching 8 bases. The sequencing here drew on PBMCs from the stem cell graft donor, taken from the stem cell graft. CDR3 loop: CASSRIPLAREDTGELFF. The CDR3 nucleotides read TGTGCCAGCAGTCGAATCCCCTTAGCGCGGGAGGACACCGGGGAGCTGTTTTTT.